This is a list of T cell receptor beta chains from one sample in a study of T-cell reconstitution after alpha-beta-depleted transplantation in children. One entry per CDR3 protein, called by TCRdb with MiXCR from the PCR reads. The sample lists some 200,000 distinct CDR3 sequences; around 8.4% were seen once. The sequenced sample was PBMCs, mostly from graft donor cells, obtained 360 days after TCRalphabeta/CD19-depleted stem cell transplant. The receptors here all came from a male patient under 10 years old who had a stem cell transplant for acute myeloid leukemia, so the T cells may come from the graft donor. CDR3s include the opening cysteine and the closing phenylalanine or tryptophan. A D gene is named only where the DNA matches it firmly. Size is omitted from some rows. Given values are once, few, many or a class for expanded clones.

j_gene: TRBJ1-1; d_gene: NA; v_gene: TRBV9; abundance: many; CDR3aa: CASSPGGGGTEAFF; CDR3nt: TGTGCCAGCAGCCCCGGCGGTGGCGGCACTGAAGCTTTCTTT
j_gene: TRBJ2-2; d_gene: NA; v_gene: TRBV20-1; abundance: many; CDR3aa: CSANHANTGELFF; CDR3nt: TGCAGTGCCAACCACGCGAACACCGGGGAGCTGTTTTTT
j_gene: TRBJ2-1; d_gene: TRBD2; v_gene: TRBV20-1; abundance: few; CDR3aa: CSATGRGAWDEQFF; CDR3nt: TGCAGTGCTACCGGGCGGGGGGCTTGGGATGAGCAGTTCTTC
j_gene: TRBJ1-1; d_gene: NA; v_gene: TRBV6-2/TRBV6-3; abundance: NA; CDR3aa: CASSYSNTEAFF; CDR3nt: TGTGCCAGCAGTTACTCGAACACTGAAGCTTTCTTT
j_gene: TRBJ2-2; d_gene: TRBD2; v_gene: TRBV20-1; abundance: NA; CDR3aa: CSARGFLVGRAVGELFF; CDR3nt: TGCAGTGCTAGAGGATTCCTCGTCGGGAGGGCCGTCGGGGAGCTGTTTTTT
j_gene: TRBJ1-6; d_gene: NA; v_gene: TRBV5-1; abundance: few; CDR3aa: CASSPSGGARVNSPLHF; CDR3nt: TGCGCCAGCAGCCCCTCCGGGGGGGCAAGGGTGAATTCACCCCTCCACTTT
j_gene: TRBJ1-5; d_gene: TRBD1; v_gene: TRBV7-6; abundance: many; CDR3aa: CASSSQGEQPQHF; CDR3nt: TGTGCCAGCAGCTCACAGGGGGAACAGCCCCAGCATTTT
j_gene: TRBJ2-1; d_gene: NA; v_gene: TRBV18; abundance: many; CDR3aa: CASSPPALGAYNEQFF; CDR3nt: TGTGCCAGCTCACCACCCGCTTTAGGTGCCTACAATGAGCAGTTCTTC
j_gene: TRBJ2-1; d_gene: TRBD2; v_gene: TRBV29-1; abundance: NA; CDR3aa: CSATASGSLAYNEQFF; CDR3nt: TGCAGCGCCACCGCTAGCGGGAGCCTTGCCTACAATGAGCAGTTCTTC
j_gene: TRBJ2-1; d_gene: NA; v_gene: TRBV29-1; abundance: many; CDR3aa: CSVEGGQIYNEQFF; CDR3nt: TGCAGCGTTGAGGGGGGACAGATTTACAATGAGCAGTTCTTC
j_gene: TRBJ1-2; d_gene: NA; v_gene: TRBV12-3/TRBV12-4; abundance: NA; CDR3aa: CASSFTGFYGYTF; CDR3nt: TGTGCCAGCAGTTTCACGGGATTCTATGGCTACACCTTC
j_gene: TRBJ2-5; d_gene: TRBD2; v_gene: TRBV5-1; abundance: few; CDR3aa: CASGRGAGATQYF; CDR3nt: TGCGCATCTGGTAGGGGAGCGGGGGCGACCCAGTACTTC